This T cell receptor beta chain was found in a study of CXCR3-negative and CXCR3-positive naive CD8 T cells. A CD45RO-CCR7+CD27+CD95- phenotype identified naive CD8+ T cells. This CDR3 has 14 amino acids. The germline V gene encodes CDR1 SGHVS and CDR2 FQNEAQ. Via 5' RACE with UMI labels, TRB cDNA libraries were prepared. TCRdb re-called the 5' RACE reads; one entry per CDR3 protein, DNA not given. Seen in this sample are about 62,000 distinct CDR3 sequences; the ten most common clones hold 3.5% to 5.5%. Points on this clonotype: The target antigen is unknown.

Study-level findings and limits: Naive CXCR3-negative and CXCR3-positive cells had similar TRBV-TRBJ usage; memory differed. Because surface CD5 did not distinguish the naive subsets, TCR strength was inferred from TRB CDR3 properties. CXCR3-positive naive cells carried more hydrophobic TRB CDR3s than CXCR3-negative naive cells did.

The V call is TRBV7-8, the J call TRBJ2-7; absent DNA, TCRdb's TRBD1 call cannot be checked. Sequencing was performed on naive CXCR3- CD8+ T cells from blood. The subset is: CD45RO-CCR7+CD27+CD95- naive CD8+ T cells lacking CXCR3 (TNR3-). This TCR derives from a human donor in good health. Some clones in this sample may be carry-over from other donors' samples. This chain's CDR3 is CASSLAPGIYEQYF.